The clone carrying this T cell receptor (beta chain) has only a few counts. Its specificity is unknown. The read gets to within 3 residues of the CDR3 end, and the germline J gene fills in the rest. Clones were sequenced by immunoSEQ multiplex PCR, and TCRdb holds only the in-frame ones, with some missing. The sample counts approximately 52,000 clones, none seen once; the ten largest own roughly 3.4%. Patients and controls were mostly of Caucasian heritage. This entry comes from a study of T cell clonality in common variable immunodeficiency. Study outcomes and limitations: CVID subjects had higher TCRbeta clonality than healthy controls, most marked in about a third. Repertoire-complication correlations in CVID were limited by patient heterogeneity. In common variable immunodeficiency, TCR beta chains reportedly carried fewer deletions and N-nucleotide insertions.

The germline CDR1 and CDR2 sequences are LNHDA and SQIVND (reference sequence). The CDR3 runs 19 residues. V dropped 4 bases and J dropped 0; count of bases not matched to a gene: 9. The sequence derives from a person between 18 and 75 years old in good health. The sequencing sample was made of peripheral blood mononuclear cells. V usage is TRBV19 and J usage is TRBJ2-2; 12 nucleotides agree with TRBD2. The CDR3 sequence is CASSTRTSGVYANTGELFF. Partial CDR3 DNA: TGTGCCAGTAGTACCCGGACTAGCGGGGTCTATGCGAACACCGGGGAG.